A single sample gave rise to the 3 T cell receptor beta chains below, sequenced in a study of T cells in Graves' hyperthyroidism and ophthalmopathy. Amplification of TCR beta CDR3 regions used RNA as the template. When the TCR CDR3 underwent first-round RT-PCR, the HTBI primer set was used. MiXCR was run by TCRdb on the multiplex PCR reads, yielding one entry per CDR3 protein. The table has about 320,000 distinct CDR3 sequences, 16% seen once. The sample taken for sequencing was blood. The receptors stem from a man younger than 40 with Graves' hyperthyroidism.

This clonotype was counted only a few times. The CDR3 spells CASKNHEDSPLHF. CDR3 DNA: TGTGCCAGCAAAAATCACGAGGATTCACCCCTCCACTTT. The gene calls are TRBV2 and TRBJ1-6; D is undetermined. CDR3 length: 13 residues. CDR1 and CDR2 (germline): SNHLY, FYNNEI. V was clipped by 7 bases and J by 8 bases, with 12 bases between them.

This clonotype was picked up a small number of times. The V gene is TRBV6-5, the J gene TRBJ2-1, with 7 bases that match TRBD1. The V gene end was trimmed by 5 bases and the J gene end by 5 bases; junction bases not matched to a gene: 6. Germline V gene data show CDR1 as MNHEY and CDR2 as SVGAGI. The length of the CDR3 is 14 residues. CDR3 nucleotides: TGTGCCAGCAGTCACTACAGGGGAGACAATGAGCAGTTCTTC. Residues: CASSHYRGDNEQFF.

V gene TRBV2 combines with J gene TRBJ1-5; D not resolved. This CDR3 contains 13 residues. Germline assignment: CDR1 SNHLY and CDR2 FYNNEI. V lost 6 bases and J 2 bases, leaving 8 bases between the germline ends. The chain's CDR3 is CASRWLGNQPQHF. Here the CDR3 DNA reads TGTGCCAGCAGGTGGTTGGGCAATCAGCCCCAGCATTTT.